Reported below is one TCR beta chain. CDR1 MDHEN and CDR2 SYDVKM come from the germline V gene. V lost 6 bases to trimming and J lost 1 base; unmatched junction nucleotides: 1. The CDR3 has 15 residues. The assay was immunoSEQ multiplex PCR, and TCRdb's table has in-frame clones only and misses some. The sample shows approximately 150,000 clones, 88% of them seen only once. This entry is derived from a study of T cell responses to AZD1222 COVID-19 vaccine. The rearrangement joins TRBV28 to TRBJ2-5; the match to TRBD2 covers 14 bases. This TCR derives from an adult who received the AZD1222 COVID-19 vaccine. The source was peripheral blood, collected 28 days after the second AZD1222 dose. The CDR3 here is CASSGLAGGQETQYF. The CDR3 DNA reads TGTGCCAGCAGCGGACTAGCGGGGGGCCAAGAGACCCAGTACTTC.